Listed below are T cell receptor beta chains from one sample, sequenced in a study of regulatory T cells in long-lasting Graves disease. MiXCR was run by TCRdb on the multiplex PCR reads, yielding one entry per CDR3 protein. The sample holds some 200,000 distinct CDR3 sequences, around a fifth seen once. The data were also submitted as part of a second study, on T cells in Graves' hyperthyroidism and ophthalmopathy.

This sample comprised peripheral blood mononuclear cells (PBMCs), obtained at new diagnosis, from a patient treated with antithyroid drugs. The receptor source for this set is a woman under 40 with Graves disease. Both conserved end residues are part of each CDR3. A D gene is named only where the DNA matches it firmly. A row's size may be missing; if present it is once, few, many or a size class.

TRBV28,TRBJ1-1,NA,many,TGTGCCAGCAGTAAAACTTGGACGGATTCGAACACTGAAGCTTTCTTT,CASSKTWTDSNTEAFF
TRBV6-5,TRBJ1-2,NA,few,TGTGCCAGCAGTTACTCGGGGGTTGGGGGCTACACCTTC,CASSYSGVGGYTF
TRBV3-1,TRBJ2-1,TRBD2,many,TGTGCCAGCAGCCAAGATCCCCTAGCGGGCAATGAGCAGTTCTTC,CASSQDPLAGNEQFF
TRBV11-2,TRBJ1-4,NA,few,TGTGCCAGCAGCTTGAGGGCGGGGGGGTCCCCCAATGAAAAACTGTTTTTT,CASSLRAGGSPNEKLFF
TRBV5-4,TRBJ2-5,TRBD1,many,TGTGCCAGCAGCCGCCCCCGACAGGGGATGGGAGAGACCCAGTACTTC,CASSRPRQGMGETQYF
TRBV2,TRBJ2-1,TRBD2,many,TGTGCCAGCAGGGGGACTAGCGGAGGGGATAATGAGCAGTTCTTC,CASRGTSGGDNEQFF
TRBV25-1,TRBJ1-2,NA,NA,TGTGCCAGCAGTGAAATCGGGTCGGCCCGGGGCTACACCTTC,CASSEIGSARGYTF
TRBV28,TRBJ2-7,NA,many,TGTGCCAGCAGCGGCCCGAACGCCCACTACGAGCAGTACTTC,CASSGPNAHYEQYF
TRBV6-5,TRBJ1-2,NA,many,TGTGCCAGCAGTTACTTGGAAAACTATGGCTACACCTTC,CASSYLENYGYTF
TRBV11-2,TRBJ2-7,NA,many,TGTGCCAGCAGCTTGTTGGACTTGGGAAGCTTCGAGCAGTACTTC,CASSLLDLGSFEQYF
TRBV27,TRBJ1-5,NA,many,TGTGCCAGCAGCCACACCCTCAATCAGCCCCAGCATTTT,CASSHTLNQPQHF
TRBV20-1,TRBJ1-1,NA,many,TGCAGTGCTGCAGGGATGATTGAAGCTTTCTTT,CSAAGMIEAFF
TRBV6-1,TRBJ2-1,TRBD2,many,TGTGCCAGCAGTCGGACTAGCGGGGGGACTAGCTCCTACAATGAGCAGTTCTTC,CASSRTSGGTSSYNEQFF
TRBV4-2,TRBJ2-4,NA,many,TGTGCCAGCAGCCAAGGGAGAGAAGGGCGACGGGACATTCAGTACTTC,CASSQGREGRRDIQYF
TRBV19,TRBJ2-3,NA,many,TGTGCCAGTAGTATAGATCTGTTAACCCGAGCCACAGATACGCAGTATTTT,CASSIDLLTRATDTQYF
TRBV27,TRBJ1-2,NA,many,TGTGCCAGCAAACCGGGACAAAGTTCTTATGGCTACACCTTC,CASKPGQSSYGYTF
TRBV14,TRBJ2-3,NA,many,TGTGCCAGCAGCCAAGAAGGAGGGAGATACACAGATACGCAGTATTTT,CASSQEGGRYTDTQYF
TRBV19,TRBJ1-4,NA,NA,TGTGCCAGTAGTACGCAGGGAATTGATGAAAAACTGTTTTTT,CASSTQGIDEKLFF
TRBV6-1,TRBJ1-6,NA,few,TGTGCCAGCAGTGAAGCGAGAGACAGAGATTCACCCCTCCACTTT,CASSEARDRDSPLHF
TRBV9,TRBJ1-6,NA,many,TGTGCCAGCAGCCAAAGGGGCAATAATTCACCCCTCCACTTT,CASSQRGNNSPLHF
TRBV11-2,TRBJ1-2,NA,many,TGTGCCAGCAGCTCCAGGACCGGATTATCCCATGGCTACACCTTC,CASSSRTGLSHGYTF
TRBV14,TRBJ2-1,NA,many,TGTGCCAGCAGTCGAGTCCAACAGGAGCAGTTCTTC,CASSRVQQEQFF
TRBV6-1,TRBJ1-3,NA,NA,TGTGCCAGCAGTGCCTTAGGGCAATCCTCTGGCGGAAACACCATATATTTT,CASSALGQSSGGNTIYF
TRBV20-1,TRBJ1-2,NA,many,TGCAGTGCTAGCAGGGCAGACTCTAACTATGGCTACACCTTC,CSASRADSNYGYTF
TRBV5-1,TRBJ2-5,NA,many,TGCGCCAGCAGCTTGGCCTTATGGGAGACCCAGTACTTC,CASSLALWETQYF
TRBV29-1,TRBJ2-3,NA,NA,TGCAGCCTAAGCAGGGTCCTCACAGATACGCAGTATTTT,CSLSRVLTDTQYF
TRBV20-1,TRBJ1-2,TRBD1,NA,TGCAGTGCTAGAGCTGCGGACAGGGCAGGTGGCTACACCTTC,CSARAADRAGGYTF
TRBV28,TRBJ2-1,TRBD2,many,TGTGCCAGCCTGCGGGGGGGCTACAATGAGCAGTTCTTC,CASLRGGYNEQFF
TRBV7-9,TRBJ1-1,NA,many,TGTGCCAGCAGCGCATTATGGACAGCCCAGAACACTGAAGCTTTCTTT,CASSALWTAQNTEAFF
TRBV5-6,TRBJ2-2,NA,many,TGTGCCAGCAGCTTAGGACCTACACTGAACACCGGGGAGCTGTTTTTT,CASSLGPTLNTGELFF
TRBV28,TRBJ2-7,NA,many,TGTGCCAGCAGTTCTTCCCCGGCGGAGGTAGGCGAGCAGTACTTC,CASSSSPAEVGEQYF
TRBV14,TRBJ1-1,NA,many,TGTGCCAGCAGCCAAGATTTACCTCAAATAGGAGCTGAAGCTTTCTTT,CASSQDLPQIGAEAFF
TRBV24-1,TRBJ2-5,NA,many,TGTGCCACCAGTGATTTGAATTTAGGGGACGTCGAGACCCAGTACTTC,CATSDLNLGDVETQYF
TRBV2,TRBJ2-2,NA,many,TGTGCCATTACTCAGGGTCCTACCATTAACACCGGGGAGCTGTTTTTT,CAITQGPTINTGELFF
TRBV7-8,TRBJ1-4,NA,many,TGTGCCAGCAGCTTTCAGGGGCATGAAAAACTGTTTTTT,CASSFQGHEKLFF